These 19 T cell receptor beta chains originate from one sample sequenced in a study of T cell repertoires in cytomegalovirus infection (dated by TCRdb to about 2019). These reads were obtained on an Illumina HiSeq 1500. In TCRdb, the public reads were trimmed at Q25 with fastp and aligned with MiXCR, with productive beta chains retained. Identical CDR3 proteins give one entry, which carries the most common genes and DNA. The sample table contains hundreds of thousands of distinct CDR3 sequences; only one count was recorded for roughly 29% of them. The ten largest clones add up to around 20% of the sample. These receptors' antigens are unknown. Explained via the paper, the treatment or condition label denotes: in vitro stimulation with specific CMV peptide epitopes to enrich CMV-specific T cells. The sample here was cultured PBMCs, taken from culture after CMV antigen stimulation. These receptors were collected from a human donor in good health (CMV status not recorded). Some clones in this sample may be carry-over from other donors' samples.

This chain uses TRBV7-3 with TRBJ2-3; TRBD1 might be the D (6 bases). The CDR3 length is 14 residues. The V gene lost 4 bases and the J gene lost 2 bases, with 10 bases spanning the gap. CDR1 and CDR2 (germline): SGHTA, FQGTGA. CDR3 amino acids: CASSSTGYTDTQYF. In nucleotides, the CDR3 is TGTGCCAGCAGCTCCACAGGGTACACAGATACGCAGTATTTT.

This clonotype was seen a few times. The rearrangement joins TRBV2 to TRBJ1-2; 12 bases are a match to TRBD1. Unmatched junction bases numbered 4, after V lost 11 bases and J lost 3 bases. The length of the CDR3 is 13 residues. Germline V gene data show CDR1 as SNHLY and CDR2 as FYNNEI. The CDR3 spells CAGDRGRDYGYTF. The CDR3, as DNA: TGTGCCGGGGACAGGGGGCGGGACTATGGCTACACCTTC. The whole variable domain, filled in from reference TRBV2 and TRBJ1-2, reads EPEVTQTPSHQVTQMGQEVILRCVPISNHLYFYWYRQILGQKVEFLVSFYNNEISEKSEIFDDQFSVERPDGSNFTLKIRSTKLEDSAMYFCAGDRGRDYGYTFGSGTRLTVV.

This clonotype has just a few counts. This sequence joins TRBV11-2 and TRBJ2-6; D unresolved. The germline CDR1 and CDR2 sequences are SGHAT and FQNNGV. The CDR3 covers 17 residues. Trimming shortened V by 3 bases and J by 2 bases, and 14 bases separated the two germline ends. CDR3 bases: TGTGCCAGCAGCTTTACGGTATTGGGCGCTGGGGCCAACGTCCTGACTTTC. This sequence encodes CASSFTVLGAGANVLTF.

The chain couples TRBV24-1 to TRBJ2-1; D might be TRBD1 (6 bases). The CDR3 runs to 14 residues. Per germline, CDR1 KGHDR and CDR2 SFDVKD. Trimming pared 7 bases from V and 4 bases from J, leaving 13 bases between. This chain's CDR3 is CATRSSDRYNEQFF. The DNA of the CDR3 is TGTGCCACCAGAAGTTCGGACAGATACAATGAGCAGTTCTTC.

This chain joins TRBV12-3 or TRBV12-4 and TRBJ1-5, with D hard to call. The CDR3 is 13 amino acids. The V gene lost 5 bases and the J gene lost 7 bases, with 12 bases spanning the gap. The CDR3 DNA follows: TGTGCCAGCAGTGCGAACACCAACCAGCCCCAGCATTTT. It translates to CASSANTNQPQHF.

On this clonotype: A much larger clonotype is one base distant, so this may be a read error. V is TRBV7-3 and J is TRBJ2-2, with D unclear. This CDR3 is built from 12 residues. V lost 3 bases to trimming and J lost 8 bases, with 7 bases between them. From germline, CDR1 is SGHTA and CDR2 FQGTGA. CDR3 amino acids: CASSFWKGELFF. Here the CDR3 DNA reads TGTGCCAGCAGCTTTTGGAAGGGGGAGCTGTTTTTT.

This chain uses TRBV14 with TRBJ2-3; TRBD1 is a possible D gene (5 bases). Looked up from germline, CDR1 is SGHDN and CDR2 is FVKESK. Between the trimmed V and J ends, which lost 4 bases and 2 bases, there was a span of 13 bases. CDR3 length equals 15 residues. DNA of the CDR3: TGTGCCAGCAGCCCCGCCTTGGGGCCCACAGATACGCAGTATTTT. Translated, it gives CASSPALGPTDTQYF. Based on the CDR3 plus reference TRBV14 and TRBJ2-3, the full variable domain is EAGVTQFPSHSVIEKGQTVTLRCDPISGHDNLYWYRRVMGKEIKFLLHFVKESKQDESGMPNNRFLAERTGGTYSTLKVQPAELEDSGVYFCASSPALGPTDTQYFGPGTRLTVL.

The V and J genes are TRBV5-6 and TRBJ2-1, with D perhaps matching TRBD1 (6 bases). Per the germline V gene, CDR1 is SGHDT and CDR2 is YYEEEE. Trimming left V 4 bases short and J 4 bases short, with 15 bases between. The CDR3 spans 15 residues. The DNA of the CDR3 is TGTGCCAGCAGCGATGTGGGACAAGCATACAATGAGCAGTTCTTC. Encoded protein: CASSDVGQAYNEQFF.

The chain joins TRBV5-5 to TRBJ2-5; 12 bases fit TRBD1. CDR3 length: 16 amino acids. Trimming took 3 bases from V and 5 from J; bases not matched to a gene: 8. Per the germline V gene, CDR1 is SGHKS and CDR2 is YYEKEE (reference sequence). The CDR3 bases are TGTGCCAGCAGCTCGGGACAGGGGGCGCCCCCGGAGACCCAGTACTTC. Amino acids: CASSSGQGAPPETQYF.

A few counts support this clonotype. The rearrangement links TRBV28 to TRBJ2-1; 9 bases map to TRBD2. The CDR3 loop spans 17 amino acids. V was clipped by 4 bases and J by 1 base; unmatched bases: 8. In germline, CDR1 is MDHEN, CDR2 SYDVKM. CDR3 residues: CASSWASGIRSYNEQFF. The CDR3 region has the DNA TGTGCCAGCAGTTGGGCTAGCGGGATACGGTCCTACAATGAGCAGTTCTTC.

The CDR3 DNA reads TGTGCCAGCAGATCCGGACTAGCGGGAAGTCACGAGCAGTACTTC. Translating gives CASRSGLAGSHEQYF. The chain links TRBV7-9 to TRBJ2-7; 12 positions agree with TRBD2. CDR3 length: 15 amino acids. The germline V gene encodes CDR1 SEHNR and CDR2 FQNEAQ (reference sequence). Unmatched junction bases numbered 8, after V lost 6 bases and J lost 5 bases.

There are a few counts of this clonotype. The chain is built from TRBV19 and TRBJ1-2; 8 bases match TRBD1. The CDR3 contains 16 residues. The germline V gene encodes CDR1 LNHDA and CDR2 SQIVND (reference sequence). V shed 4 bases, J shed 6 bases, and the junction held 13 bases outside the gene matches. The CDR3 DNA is TGTGCCAGTAGTACCACGTTTATCCCGGGACAGGATGGCTACACCTTC. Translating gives CASSTTFIPGQDGYTF.

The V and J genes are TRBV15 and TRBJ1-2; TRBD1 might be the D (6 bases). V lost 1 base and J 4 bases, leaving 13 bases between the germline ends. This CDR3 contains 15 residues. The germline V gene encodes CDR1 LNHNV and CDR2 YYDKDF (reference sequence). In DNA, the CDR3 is TGTGCCACCAGCAGAGGGGGGGGGCGAGGCTATGGCTACACCTTC. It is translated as CATSRGGGRGYGYTF.

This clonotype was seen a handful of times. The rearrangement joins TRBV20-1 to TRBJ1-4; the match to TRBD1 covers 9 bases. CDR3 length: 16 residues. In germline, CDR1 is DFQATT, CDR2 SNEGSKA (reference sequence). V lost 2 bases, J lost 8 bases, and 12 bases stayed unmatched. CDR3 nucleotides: TGCAGTGCTAGAAGAGACAGGGGGACGGGTGAGGAAAAACTGTTTTTT. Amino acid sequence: CSARRDRGTGEEKLFF.

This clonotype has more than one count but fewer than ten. The CDR3 protein is CASSRDGTGGRYEQYF. DNA of the CDR3: TGTGCCAGCAGCCGGGACGGGACAGGGGGCCGGTACGAGCAGTACTTC. The chain couples TRBV14 to TRBJ2-7; 12 positions match TRBD1. V shed 4 bases, J shed 4 bases, and the junction held 8 bases outside the gene matches. The CDR3 is 16 residues long. CDR1 is SGHDN, CDR2 FVKESK, per germline.

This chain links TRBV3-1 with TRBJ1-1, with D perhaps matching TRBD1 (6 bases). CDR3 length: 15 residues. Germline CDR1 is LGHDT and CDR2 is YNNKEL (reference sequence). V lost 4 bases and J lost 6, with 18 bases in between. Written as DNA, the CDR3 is TGTGCCAGCAGCCCGCCCGCAACCAGGGGTTCTGAAGCTTTCTTT. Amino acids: CASSPPATRGSEAFF.

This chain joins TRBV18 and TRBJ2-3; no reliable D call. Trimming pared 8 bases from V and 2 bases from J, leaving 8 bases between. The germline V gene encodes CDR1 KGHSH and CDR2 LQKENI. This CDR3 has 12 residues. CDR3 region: CASQEATDTQYF. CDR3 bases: TGTGCCAGCCAAGAGGCCACAGATACGCAGTATTTT.

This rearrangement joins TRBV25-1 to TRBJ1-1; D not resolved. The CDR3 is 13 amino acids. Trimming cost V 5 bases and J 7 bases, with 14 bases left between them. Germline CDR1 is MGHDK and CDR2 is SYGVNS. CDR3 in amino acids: CASSTVVGLEAFF. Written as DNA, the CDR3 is TGTGCCAGCAGTACGGTAGTTGGGCTTGAAGCTTTCTTT.

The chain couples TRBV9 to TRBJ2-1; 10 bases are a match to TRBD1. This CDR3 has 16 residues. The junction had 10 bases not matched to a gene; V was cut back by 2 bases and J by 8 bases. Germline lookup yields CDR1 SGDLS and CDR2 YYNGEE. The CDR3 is CASSVEDRGRVHEQFF. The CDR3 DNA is TGTGCCAGCAGCGTGGAAGACAGGGGGCGCGTCCATGAGCAGTTCTTC.